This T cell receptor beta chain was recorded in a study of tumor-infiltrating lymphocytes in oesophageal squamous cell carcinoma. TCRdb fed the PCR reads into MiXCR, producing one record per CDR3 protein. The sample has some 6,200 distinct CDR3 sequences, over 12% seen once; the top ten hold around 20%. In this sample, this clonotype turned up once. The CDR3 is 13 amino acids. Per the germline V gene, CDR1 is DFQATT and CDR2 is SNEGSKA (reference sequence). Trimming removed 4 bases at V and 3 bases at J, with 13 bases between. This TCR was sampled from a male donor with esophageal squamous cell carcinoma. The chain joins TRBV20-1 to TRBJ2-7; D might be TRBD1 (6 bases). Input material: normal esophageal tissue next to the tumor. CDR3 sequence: CSAISGHFYEQYF. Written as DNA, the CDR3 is TGCAGTGCTATTTCGGGACACTTCTACGAGCAGTACTTC.